A single sample is the source of the 2 T cell receptor beta chains below, sequenced in a study of OX40 agonist ivuxolimab in advanced cancers. Sequenced by immunoSEQ multiplex PCR; TCRdb stores in-frame clones only, minus some. Found here are 30,000 to 40,000 clones, approximately 89% of them singletons; the top ten hold 9.1%. The input for sequencing was CD4+ or CD8+ T cells sorted from blood, taken in a trial of the OX40 agonist ivuxolimab. The receptors stem from an adult with an advanced solid tumor such as melanoma, head and neck, liver or kidney cancer.

The chain is built from TRBV7-3 and TRBJ2-3; TRBD1 matches 9 bases. Trimming at V came to 5 bases and at J to 1 base, leaving 4 bases not matched to a gene. This CDR3 has 15 amino acids. Germline CDR1 reads SGHTA; CDR2 reads FQGTGA. CDR3 bases: TGTGCCAGCAGCCGGGGACAGGGCGGCACAGATACGCAGTATTTT. Translation: CASSRGQGGTDTQYF. Based on the CDR3 plus reference TRBV7-3 and TRBJ2-3, the full variable domain is GAGVSQTPSNKVTEKGKYVELRCDPISGHTALYWYRQSLGQGPEFLIYFQGTGAADDSGLPNDRFFAVRPEGSVSTLKIQRTERGDSAVYLCASSRGQGGTDTQYFGPGTRLTVL.

The chain couples TRBV7-3 to TRBJ1-6; 7 bases line up with TRBD1. Germline assignment: CDR1 SGHTA and CDR2 FQGTGA. The CDR3 loop spans 16 amino acids. The V and J ends lost 3 bases and 5 bases, in that order; junction bases with no gene match: 7. CDR3 nucleotide sequence: TGTGCCAGCAGCTTGGGGACAGCCTTCGATAATTCACCCCTCCACTTT. Its protein is CASSLGTAFDNSPLHF.